This record covers a single TCR beta chain. Its antigen target is currently unknown. Nothing much larger sits one base from this clone, and base qualities are not available. Each collaborating institution followed its own protocols to collect whole blood in K2EDTA tubes. For TCRbeta analysis, collaborators shipped samples in one of three forms: frozen whole blood, isolated PBMCs, or DNA extracted from either of those sample types. The data are from a study of blood T cell repertoires in COVID-19 (dated by TCRdb to about 2020). Regarding the research as a whole: Collaborator samples came from the United States, Italy and Spain and covered acute and convalescent phases of COVID-19. Deeply sampled blood TCRbeta repertoires from subjects exposed to, actively infected with, or recovered from COVID-19 were included in the dataset. Samples were obtained from the ongoing ImmuneRACE study (first 160 participants) and from 1,200 or so subjects provided by 6 global collaborators. The sample metadata nearly always contained a de-identified subject ID, COVID-19 status, age in years and sex. Where HLA class I and class II types were available, the types were taken from metadata supplied by the sample provider, not from assay-based typing. The prospective study material was composed of cDNA or gDNA derived from T cells, B-cell-depleted T cells, or PBMCs. The repertoires were released in a freely available public database intended as a resource for research on the immune response to SARS-CoV-2. Here is what the overall study found, with its caveats: The amount of clinical and demographic metadata varied by source and participant and was provided uncurated.

CDR1 SGHTA and CDR2 FQGNSA are derived from the germline V gene. Trimming removed 5 bases from V and 7 bases from J; the gene matches leave 10 bases unexplained. The CDR3 covers 15 residues, taking in both the cysteine and the phenylalanine. Only the CDR3 region is kept as DNA, spanning 45 bases read in frame from base 1. TCRbeta CDR3 regions were amplified from genomic DNA by means of the immunoSEQ Assay, a bias-controlled multiplex PCR. In the original analysis: The number of nucleated cells in each sample was estimated by amplification of reference gene primers within the assay. To quantify the absolute abundance of each unique TCRbeta CDR3 rearrangement, sequence reads were collapsed and filtered. For each sample, productive Simpson clonality was calculated as the square root of Simpson's diversity index across productive rearrangements. Sourced from immuneACCESS, this table was stored by TCRdb with only in-frame sequences that have V and J called. A share of the clones is absent; for the studies checked, an unresolved V gene accounts for under half, and the remainder has no known explanation. The DNA was the basis for D and trimming; V, J and clone size are from that table. In this sample the table shows 15,000 to 20,000 clones, approximately 90% of which occur a single time. Of the sample, around 4% is held by the ten largest clones.

The chain couples TRBV7-2 to TRBJ1-2; 10 middle bases align to TRBD1. The sequence came from a man aged 60 to 69 with active COVID-19. The sequencing sample was made of peripheral blood. The nucleotide sequence is TGTGCCAGCAGCCCCGAAACGGGACAGGGGTTTGGCTACACCTTC. This sequence encodes CASSPETGQGFGYTF.